This T cell receptor beta chain was documented in a study of CXCR3-negative and CXCR3-positive naive CD8 T cells. Triplicate sorts of 290,000 or so cells per CD8+ subset. On this clonotype itself: The target antigen is unknown.

Study conclusions and caveats: Partly lower CXCR3 expression followed cryopreservation, and most assays relied on fresh PBMCs.

Through 5' RACE with UMI labels, the TRB cDNA libraries were prepared. TCRdb reprocessed the 5' RACE reads and stores each CDR3 protein as one record, lacking DNA. Its table lists 75,000 or so distinct CDR3 sequences. The CDR3 is 14 residues long. Germline V gives CDR1 DFQATT, CDR2 SNEGSKA (reference sequence). The chain carries TRBV20-1 and TRBJ2-2; TCRdb's D call, TRBD2, is unchecked because there is no DNA. This sequence originates from a human donor in good health. Some clones in this sample may be carry-over from other donors' samples. The sample comprised naive CXCR3- CD8+ T cells from blood. Subset meaning: CD45RO-CCR7+CD27+CD95- naive CD8+ T cells lacking CXCR3 (TNR3-). The CDR3 is CSAESGVNTGELFF.